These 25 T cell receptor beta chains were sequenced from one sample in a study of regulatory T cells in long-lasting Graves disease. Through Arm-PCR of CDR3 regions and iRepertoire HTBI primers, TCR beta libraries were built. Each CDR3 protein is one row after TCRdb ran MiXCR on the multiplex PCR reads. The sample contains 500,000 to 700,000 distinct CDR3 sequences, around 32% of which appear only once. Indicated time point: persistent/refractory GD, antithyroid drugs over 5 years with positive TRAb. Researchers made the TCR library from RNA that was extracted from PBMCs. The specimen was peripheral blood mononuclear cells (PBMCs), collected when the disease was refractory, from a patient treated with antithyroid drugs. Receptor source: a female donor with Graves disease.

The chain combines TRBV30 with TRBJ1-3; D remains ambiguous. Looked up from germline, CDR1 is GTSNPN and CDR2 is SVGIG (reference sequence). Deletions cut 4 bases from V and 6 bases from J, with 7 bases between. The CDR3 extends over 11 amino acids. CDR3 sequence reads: CAWMLINTIYF. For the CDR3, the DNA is TGTGCCTGGATGTTGATAAACACCATATATTTT. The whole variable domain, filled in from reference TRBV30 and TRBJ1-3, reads SQTIHQWPATLVQPVGSPLSLECTVEGTSNPNLYWYRQAAGRGLQLLFYSVGIGQISSEVPQNLSASRPQDRQFILSSKKLLLSDSGFYLCAWMLINTIYFGEGSWLTVV.

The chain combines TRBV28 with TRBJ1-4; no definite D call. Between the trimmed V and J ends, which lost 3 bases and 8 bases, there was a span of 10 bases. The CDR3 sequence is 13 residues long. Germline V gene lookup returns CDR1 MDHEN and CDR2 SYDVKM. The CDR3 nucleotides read TGTGCCAGCAGTTTTCAGTTTGGGGAAAAACTGTTTTTT. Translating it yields CASSFQFGEKLFF.

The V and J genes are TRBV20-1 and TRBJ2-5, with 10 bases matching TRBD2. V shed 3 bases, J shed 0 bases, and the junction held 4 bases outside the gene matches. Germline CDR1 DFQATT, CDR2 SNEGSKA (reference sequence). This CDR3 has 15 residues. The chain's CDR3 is CSASTSGAYQETQYF. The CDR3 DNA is TGCAGTGCTAGCACTAGCGGGGCCTACCAAGAGACCCAGTACTTC.

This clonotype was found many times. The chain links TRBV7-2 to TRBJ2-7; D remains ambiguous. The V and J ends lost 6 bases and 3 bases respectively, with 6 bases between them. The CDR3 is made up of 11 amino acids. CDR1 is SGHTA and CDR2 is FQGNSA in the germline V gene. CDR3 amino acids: CASSSYYEQYF. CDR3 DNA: TGTGCCAGCAGTTCCTACTACGAGCAGTACTTC.

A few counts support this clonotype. The CDR3 loop reads CASSEGTGTKNIQYF. The CDR3 DNA follows: TGTGCCAGCAGTGAGGGGACAGGGACCAAAAACATTCAGTACTTC. The chain recombines TRBV2 with TRBJ2-4; 9 bases line up with TRBD1. J was trimmed by 2 bases and V by 3 bases; bases with no gene match: 2. The CDR3 sequence is 15 residues long. Germline V gives CDR1 SNHLY, CDR2 FYNNEI.

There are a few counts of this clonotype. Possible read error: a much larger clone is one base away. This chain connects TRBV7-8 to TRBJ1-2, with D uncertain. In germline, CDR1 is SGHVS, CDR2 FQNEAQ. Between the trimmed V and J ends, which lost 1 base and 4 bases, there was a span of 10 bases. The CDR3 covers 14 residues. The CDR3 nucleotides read TGTGCCAGCAGCTTAGGCTTGGCGGCCTATGGCTACACCTTC. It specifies CASSLGLAAYGYTF.

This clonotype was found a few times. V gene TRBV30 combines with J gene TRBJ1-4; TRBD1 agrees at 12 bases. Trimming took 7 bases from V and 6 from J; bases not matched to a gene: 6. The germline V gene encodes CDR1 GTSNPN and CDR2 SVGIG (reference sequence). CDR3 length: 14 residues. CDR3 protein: CASTGQGADEKLFF. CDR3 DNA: TGTGCCTCTACGGGACAGGGGGCGGATGAAAAACTGTTTTTT.

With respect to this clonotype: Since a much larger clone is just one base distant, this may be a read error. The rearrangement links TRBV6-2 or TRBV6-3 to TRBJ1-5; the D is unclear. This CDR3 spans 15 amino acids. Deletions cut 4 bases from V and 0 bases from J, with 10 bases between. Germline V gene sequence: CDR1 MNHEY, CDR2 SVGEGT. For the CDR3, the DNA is TGTGCCAGCAGTTTAACCCCTTATAGCAATCAGCCCCAGCATTTT. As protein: CASSLTPYSNQPQHF.

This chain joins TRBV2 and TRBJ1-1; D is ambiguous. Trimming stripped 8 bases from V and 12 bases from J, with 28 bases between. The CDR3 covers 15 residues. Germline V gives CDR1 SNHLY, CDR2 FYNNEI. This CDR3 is CASAESPAGSGITFF. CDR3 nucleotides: TGTGCCAGCGCTGAGAGCCCCGCGGGGAGTGGAATTACTTTCTTT.

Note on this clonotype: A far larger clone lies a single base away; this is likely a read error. CDR3 protein: CASSFMPRDGTEAFF. CDR3 in DNA: TGTGCCAGCAGCTTTATGCCCAGGGATGGCACTGAAGCTTTCTTT. V usage is TRBV7-9 and J usage is TRBJ1-1, with D tentatively TRBD1 (5 bases). The CDR3 contains 15 residues. Germline loops: CDR1 SEHNR, CDR2 FQNEAQ (reference sequence). With 3 bases removed from V and 4 bases from J, the gap between germline ends came to 15 bases.

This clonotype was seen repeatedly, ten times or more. The CDR3 is CASSPRGAEAFF. The CDR3 DNA reads TGTGCCAGCAGCCCCCGGGGCGCTGAAGCTTTCTTT. The V and J genes are TRBV12-3 or TRBV12-4 and TRBJ1-1, with a weak D call TRBD1 (5 bases). The CDR3 contains 12 residues. V lost 6 bases to trimming and J lost 6 bases, with 11 bases between them.

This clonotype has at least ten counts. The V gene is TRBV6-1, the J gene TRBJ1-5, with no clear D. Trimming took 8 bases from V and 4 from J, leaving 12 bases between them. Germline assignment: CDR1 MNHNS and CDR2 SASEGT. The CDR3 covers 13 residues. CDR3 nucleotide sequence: TGTGCCAGCCGGACGGGAAGAAATCAGCCCCAGCATTTT. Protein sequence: CASRTGRNQPQHF.

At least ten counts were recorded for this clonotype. DNA for the CDR3: TGTGCCACCAGCAGAGATCGGGCAGTTAACACTGAAGCTTTCTTT. Amino acid sequence: CATSRDRAVNTEAFF. The chain is built from TRBV15 and TRBJ1-1; D remains unclear. This CDR3 region has 15 residues. Looked up from germline, CDR1 is LNHNV and CDR2 is YYDKDF (reference sequence). Deletions cut 0 bases from V and 2 bases from J, with 10 bases between.

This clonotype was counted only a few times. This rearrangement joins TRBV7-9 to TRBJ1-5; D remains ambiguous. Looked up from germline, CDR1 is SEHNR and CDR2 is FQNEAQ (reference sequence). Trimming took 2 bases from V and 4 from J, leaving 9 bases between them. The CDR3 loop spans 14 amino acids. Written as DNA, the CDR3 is TGTGCCAGCAGCTTAAGCCAGCAGAATCAGCCCCAGCATTTT. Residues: CASSLSQQNQPQHF.

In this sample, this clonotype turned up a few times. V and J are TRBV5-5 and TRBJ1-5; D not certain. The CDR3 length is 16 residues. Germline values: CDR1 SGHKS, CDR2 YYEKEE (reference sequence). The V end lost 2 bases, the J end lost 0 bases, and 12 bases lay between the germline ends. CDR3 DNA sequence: TGTGCCAGCAGCTTAGGGCCAGCCGTTAGCAATCAGCCCCAGCATTTT. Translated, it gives CASSLGPAVSNQPQHF.

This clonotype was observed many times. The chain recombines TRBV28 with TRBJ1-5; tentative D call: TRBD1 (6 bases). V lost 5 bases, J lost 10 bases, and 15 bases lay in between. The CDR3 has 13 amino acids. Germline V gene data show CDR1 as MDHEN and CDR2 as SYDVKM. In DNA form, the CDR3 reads TGTGCCAGCAGTCCGGGACACCTTCCCCCCCAGCATTTT. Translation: CASSPGHLPPQHF.

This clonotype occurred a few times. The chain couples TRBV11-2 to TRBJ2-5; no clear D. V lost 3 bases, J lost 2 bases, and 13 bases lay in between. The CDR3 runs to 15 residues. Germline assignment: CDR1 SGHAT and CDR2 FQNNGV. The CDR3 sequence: CASSFVARMQETQYF. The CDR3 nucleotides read TGTGCCAGCAGCTTTGTAGCCCGAATGCAAGAGACCCAGTACTTC.

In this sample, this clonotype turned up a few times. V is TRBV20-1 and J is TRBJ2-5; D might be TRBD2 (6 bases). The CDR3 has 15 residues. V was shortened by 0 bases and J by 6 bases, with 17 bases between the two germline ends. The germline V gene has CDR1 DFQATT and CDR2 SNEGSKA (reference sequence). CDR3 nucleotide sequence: TGCAGTGCTAGAGATCAGGCGAGGGGCGGGAAGACCCAGTACTTC. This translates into CSARDQARGGKTQYF.

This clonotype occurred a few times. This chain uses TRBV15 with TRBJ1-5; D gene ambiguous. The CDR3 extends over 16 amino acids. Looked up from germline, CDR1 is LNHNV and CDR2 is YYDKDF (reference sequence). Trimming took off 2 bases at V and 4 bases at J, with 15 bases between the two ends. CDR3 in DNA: TGTGCCACCAGCAGACCTGACGGAAGCCTAAATCAGCCCCAGCATTTT. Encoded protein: CATSRPDGSLNQPQHF.

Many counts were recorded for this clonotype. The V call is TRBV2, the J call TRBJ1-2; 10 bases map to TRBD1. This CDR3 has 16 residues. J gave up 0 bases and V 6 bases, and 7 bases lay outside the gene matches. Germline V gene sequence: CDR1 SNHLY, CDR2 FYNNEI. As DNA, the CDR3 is TGTGCCAGCAGCGGGACAGGGGCATCCCCTAACTATGGCTACACCTTC. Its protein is CASSGTGASPNYGYTF. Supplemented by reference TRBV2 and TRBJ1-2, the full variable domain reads EPEVTQTPSHQVTQMGQEVILRCVPISNHLYFYWYRQILGQKVEFLVSFYNNEISEKSEIFDDQFSVERPDGSNFTLKIRSTKLEDSAMYFCASSGTGASPNYGYTFGSGTRLTVV.

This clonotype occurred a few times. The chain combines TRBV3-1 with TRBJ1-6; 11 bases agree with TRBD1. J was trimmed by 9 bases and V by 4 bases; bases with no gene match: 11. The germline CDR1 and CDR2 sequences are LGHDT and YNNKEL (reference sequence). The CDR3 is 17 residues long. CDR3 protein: CASSPTLAGTGGSPLHF. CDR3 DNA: TGTGCCAGCAGCCCGACACTAGCCGGGACAGGGGGTTCACCCCTCCACTTT.

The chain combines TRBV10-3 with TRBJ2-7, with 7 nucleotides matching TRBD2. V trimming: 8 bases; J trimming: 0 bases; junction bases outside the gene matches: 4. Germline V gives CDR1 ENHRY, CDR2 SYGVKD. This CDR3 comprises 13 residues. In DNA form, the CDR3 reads TGTGCCATCGGGGGGGAGGGCTCCTACGAGCAGTACTTC. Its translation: CAIGGEGSYEQYF.

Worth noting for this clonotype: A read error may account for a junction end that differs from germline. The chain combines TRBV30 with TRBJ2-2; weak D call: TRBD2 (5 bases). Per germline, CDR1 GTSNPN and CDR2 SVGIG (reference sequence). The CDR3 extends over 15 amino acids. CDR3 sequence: CAWSVSGRNTGELFF. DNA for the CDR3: TGTGCCTGGAGTGTTTCCGGGCGGAACACCGGGGAGTTGTTTTTT.

The CDR3 is CAIGTGHSNQPQHF. The CDR3 nucleotides read TGTGCCATAGGGACAGGGCATAGCAATCAGCCCCAGCATTTT. This rearrangement joins TRBV10-3 to TRBJ1-5; 9 nucleotides line up with TRBD1. Germline V gives CDR1 ENHRY, CDR2 SYGVKD. J gave up 0 bases and V 9 bases, and 3 bases lay outside the gene matches. The CDR3 covers 14 residues.

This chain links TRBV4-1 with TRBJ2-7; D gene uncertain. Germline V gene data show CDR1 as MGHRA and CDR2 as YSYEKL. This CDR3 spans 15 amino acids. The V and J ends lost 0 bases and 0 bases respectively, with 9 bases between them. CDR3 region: CASSQDLTVSYEQYF. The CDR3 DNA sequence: TGCGCCAGCAGCCAAGATCTAACCGTCTCCTACGAGCAGTACTTC.